The 3 T cell receptor beta chains below come from one sample, sequenced in a study of T cell changes during pregnancy in multiple sclerosis. The repertoire was sequenced with immunoSEQ multiplex PCR; TCRdb's copy has only in-frame clones and lacks some. The sample lists roughly 53,000 clones, roughly 93% occurring once. This sample comprised CD4+ T cells from peripheral blood mononuclear cells, obtained in the second trimester of pregnancy. The receptors derive from a female donor in good health, enrolled as a control in a pregnancy study.

This clone was counted once. The rearrangement uses TRBV5-6 and TRBJ1-3; D unclear. The length of the CDR3 is 15 residues. With 3 bases removed from V and 2 bases from J, the gap between germline ends came to 12 bases. The germline V gene encodes CDR1 SGHDT and CDR2 YYEEEE. The CDR3 DNA reads as TGTGCCAGCAGCTCAATATACAAACCTGGAAACACCATATATTTT. Translated: CASSSIYKPGNTIYF.

The chain recombines TRBV6-5 with TRBJ2-3; D is unresolved. CDR3 length: 12 amino acids. With 6 bases removed from V and 6 bases from J, the gap between germline ends came to 10 bases. Germline V CDR1 and CDR2: MNHEY, SVGAGI. CDR3 sequence (DNA): TGTGCCAGCAGCCAAGACGGGGATACGCAGTATTTT. It specifies CASSQDGDTQYF.

The chain uses TRBV11-2 and TRBJ2-7, with D possibly being TRBD1 (6 bases). V lost 1 base and J lost 3, with 13 bases in between. Germline assignment: CDR1 SGHAT and CDR2 FQNNGV. The CDR3 has 15 amino acids. The CDR3 DNA reads as TGTGCCAGCAGCTTAGGGACAGTTTCCATCTACGAGCAGTACTTC. Protein product: CASSLGTVSIYEQYF.